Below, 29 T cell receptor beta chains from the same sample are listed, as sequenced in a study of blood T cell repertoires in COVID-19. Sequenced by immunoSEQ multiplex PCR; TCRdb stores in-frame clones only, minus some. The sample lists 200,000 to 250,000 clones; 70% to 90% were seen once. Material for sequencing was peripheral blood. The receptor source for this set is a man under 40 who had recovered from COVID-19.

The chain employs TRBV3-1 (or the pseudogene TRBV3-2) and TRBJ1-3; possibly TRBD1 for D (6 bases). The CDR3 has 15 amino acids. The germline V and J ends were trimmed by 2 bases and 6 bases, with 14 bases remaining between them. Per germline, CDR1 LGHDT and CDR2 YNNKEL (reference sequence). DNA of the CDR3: TGTGCCAGCAGCCAAAACCCAGGGGTGGAAAACACCATATATTTT. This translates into CASSQNPGVENTIYF.

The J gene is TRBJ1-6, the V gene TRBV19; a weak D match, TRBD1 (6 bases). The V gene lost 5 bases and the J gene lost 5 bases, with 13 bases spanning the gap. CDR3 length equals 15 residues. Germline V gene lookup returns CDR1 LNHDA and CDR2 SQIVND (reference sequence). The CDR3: CASSGGQPNNSPLHF. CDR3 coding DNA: TGTGCCAGTAGTGGTGGACAGCCTAATAATTCACCCCTCCACTTT.

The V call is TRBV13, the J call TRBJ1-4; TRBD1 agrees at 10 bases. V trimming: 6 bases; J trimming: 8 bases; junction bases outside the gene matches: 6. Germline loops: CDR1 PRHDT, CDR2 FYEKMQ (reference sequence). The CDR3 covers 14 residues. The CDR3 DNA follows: TGTGCCAGCAGTTCTAGACAGGGGGCAGAAAAACTGTTTTTT. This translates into CASSSRQGAEKLFF. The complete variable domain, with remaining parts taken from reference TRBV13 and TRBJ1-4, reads AAGVIQSPRHLIKEKRETATLKCYPIPRHDTVYWYQQGPGQDPQFLISFYEKMQSDKGSIPDRFSAQQFSDYHSELNMSSLELGDSALYFCASSSRQGAEKLFFGSGTQLSVL.

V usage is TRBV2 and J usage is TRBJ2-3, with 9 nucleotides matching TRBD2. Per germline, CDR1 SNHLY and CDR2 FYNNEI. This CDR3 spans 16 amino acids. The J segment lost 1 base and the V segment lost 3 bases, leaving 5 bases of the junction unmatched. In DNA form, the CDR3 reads TGTGCCAGCAGTGAGATAGTAGCGGGGGGCACAGATACGCAGTATTTT. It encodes CASSEIVAGGTDTQYF. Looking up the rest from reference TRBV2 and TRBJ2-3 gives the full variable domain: EPEVTQTPSHQVTQMGQEVILRCVPISNHLYFYWYRQILGQKVEFLVSFYNNEISEKSEIFDDQFSVERPDGSNFTLKIRSTKLEDSAMYFCASSEIVAGGTDTQYFGPGTRLTVL.

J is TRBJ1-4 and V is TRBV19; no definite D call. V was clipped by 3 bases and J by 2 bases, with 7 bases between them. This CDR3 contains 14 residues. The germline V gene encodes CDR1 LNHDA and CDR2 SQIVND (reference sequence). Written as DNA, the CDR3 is TGTGCCAGTAGTATCGGACTTACTAATGAAAAACTGTTTTTT. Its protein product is CASSIGLTNEKLFF.

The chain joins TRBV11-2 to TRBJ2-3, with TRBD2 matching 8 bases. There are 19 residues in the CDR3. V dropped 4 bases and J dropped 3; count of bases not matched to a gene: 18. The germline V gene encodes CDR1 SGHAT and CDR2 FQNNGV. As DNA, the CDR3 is TGTGCCAGCAGCTGGGGGACCTTTCGGGGGGGCCCCCTTACAGATACGCAGTATTTT. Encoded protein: CASSWGTFRGGPLTDTQYF.

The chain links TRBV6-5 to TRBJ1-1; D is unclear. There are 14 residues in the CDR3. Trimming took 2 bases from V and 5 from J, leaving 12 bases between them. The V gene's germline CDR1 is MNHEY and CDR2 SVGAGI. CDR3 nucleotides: TGTGCCAGCAGTTACCTTCCCTTACGGACTGAAGCTTTCTTT. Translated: CASSYLPLRTEAFF.

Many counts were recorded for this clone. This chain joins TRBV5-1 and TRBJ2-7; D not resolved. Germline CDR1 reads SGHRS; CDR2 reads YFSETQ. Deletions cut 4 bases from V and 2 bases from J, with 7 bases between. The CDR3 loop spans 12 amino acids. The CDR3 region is CASSGQTYEQYF. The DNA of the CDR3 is TGCGCCAGCAGCGGTCAGACCTACGAGCAGTACTTC.

The CDR3 here is CASSPEGARRTEAFF. In DNA form, the CDR3 reads TGTGCCAGCTCACCCGAGGGGGCGCGGAGGACTGAAGCTTTCTTT. The V gene is TRBV18, the J gene TRBJ1-1; 7 bases fit TRBD1. Looked up from germline, CDR1 is KGHSH and CDR2 is LQKENI. The CDR3 is 15 residues long. V lost 3 bases and J lost 5; bases outside the gene matches: 9.

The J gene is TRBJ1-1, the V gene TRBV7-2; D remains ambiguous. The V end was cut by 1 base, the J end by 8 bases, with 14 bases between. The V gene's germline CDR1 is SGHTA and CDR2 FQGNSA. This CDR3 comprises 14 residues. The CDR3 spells CASSLVLRGGEAFF. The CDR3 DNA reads TGTGCCAGCAGCTTAGTGCTCCGGGGAGGGGAAGCTTTCTTT.

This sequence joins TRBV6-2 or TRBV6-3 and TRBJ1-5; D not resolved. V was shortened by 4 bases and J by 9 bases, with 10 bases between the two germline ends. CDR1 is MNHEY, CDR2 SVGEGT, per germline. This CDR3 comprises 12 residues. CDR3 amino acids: CASSLLSRPQHF. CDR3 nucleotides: TGTGCCAGCAGTTTACTGTCTAGGCCCCAGCATTTT.

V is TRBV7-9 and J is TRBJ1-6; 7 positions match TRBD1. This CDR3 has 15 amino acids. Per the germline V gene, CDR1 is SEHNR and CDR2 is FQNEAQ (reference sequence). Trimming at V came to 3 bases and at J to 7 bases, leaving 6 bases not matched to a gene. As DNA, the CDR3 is TGTGCCAGCAGCTTTGGTCAGGGGGGAAATTCACCCCTCCACTTT. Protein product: CASSFGQGGNSPLHF. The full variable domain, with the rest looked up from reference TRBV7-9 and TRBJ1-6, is DTGVSQNPRHKITKRGQNVTFRCDPISEHNRLYWYRQTLGQGPEFLTYFQNEAQLEKSRLLSDRFSAERPKGSFSTLEIQRTEQGDSAMYLCASSFGQGGNSPLHFGNGTRLTVT.

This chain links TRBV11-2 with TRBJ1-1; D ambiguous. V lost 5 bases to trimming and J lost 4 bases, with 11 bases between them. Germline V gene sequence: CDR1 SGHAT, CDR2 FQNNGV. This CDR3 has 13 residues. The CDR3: CASSPGPLTEAFF. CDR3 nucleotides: TGTGCCAGCAGCCCTGGGCCGCTCACTGAAGCTTTCTTT.

The CDR3 protein is CASSLERGRVQFF. CDR3 sequence (DNA): TGTGCCAGCAGTTTAGAAAGGGGTAGGGTGCAGTTCTTC. The chain has TRBV27 and TRBJ2-1, with TRBD1 as a possible D gene (5 bases). Deletions cut 2 bases from V and 12 bases from J, with 14 bases between. Germline V gives CDR1 MNHEY, CDR2 SMNVEV (reference sequence). This CDR3 has 13 residues.

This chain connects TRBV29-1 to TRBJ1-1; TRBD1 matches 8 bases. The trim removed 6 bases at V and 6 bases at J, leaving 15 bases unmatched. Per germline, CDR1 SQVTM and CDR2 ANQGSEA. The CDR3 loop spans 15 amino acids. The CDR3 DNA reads TGCAGCGTGGACCCCGGGACAGGAAGTAACGCTGAAGCTTTCTTT. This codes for CSVDPGTGSNAEAFF.

The CDR3 reads CASSPGGTAGEKLFF. CDR3 DNA sequence: TGTGCCAGCAGCCCAGGGGGGACAGCAGGCGAAAAACTGTTTTTT. The gene calls are TRBV7-9 and TRBJ1-4; 7 bases are a match to TRBD1. The CDR3 runs to 15 residues. Trimming cost V 5 bases and J 8 bases; bases outside gene matches: 11. In germline, CDR1 is SEHNR, CDR2 FQNEAQ (reference sequence).

This CDR3 reads CASSPRTDDGYTF. The CDR3 DNA follows: TGTGCCAGCAGCCCCCGGACAGATGATGGCTACACCTTC. V gene TRBV12-3 or TRBV12-4 combines with J gene TRBJ1-2, with D possibly matching TRBD1 (6 bases). Trimming shortened V by 6 bases and J by 6 bases, and 14 bases separated the two germline ends. The CDR3 runs 13 residues.

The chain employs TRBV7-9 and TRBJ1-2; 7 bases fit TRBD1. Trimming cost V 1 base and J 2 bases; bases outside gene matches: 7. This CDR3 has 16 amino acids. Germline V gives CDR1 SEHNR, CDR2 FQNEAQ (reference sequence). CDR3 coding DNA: TGTGCCAGCAGCTTAGGCGGCGGGACAGACAACTATGGCTACACCTTC. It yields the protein CASSLGGGTDNYGYTF.

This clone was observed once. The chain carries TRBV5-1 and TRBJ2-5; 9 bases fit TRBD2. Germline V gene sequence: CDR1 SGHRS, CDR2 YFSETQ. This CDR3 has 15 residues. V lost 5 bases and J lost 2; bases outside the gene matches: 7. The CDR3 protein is CASRIASGEQETQYF. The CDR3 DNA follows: TGCGCCAGCAGGATAGCTAGCGGGGAACAAGAGACCCAGTACTTC.

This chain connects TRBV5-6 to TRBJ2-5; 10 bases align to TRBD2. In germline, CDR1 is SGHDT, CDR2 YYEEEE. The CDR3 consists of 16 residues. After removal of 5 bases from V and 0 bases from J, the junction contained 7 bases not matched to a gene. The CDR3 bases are TGTGCCAGCAGTTTACTTAGCGGGGGGCACCAAGAGACCCAGTACTTC. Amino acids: CASSLLSGGHQETQYF.

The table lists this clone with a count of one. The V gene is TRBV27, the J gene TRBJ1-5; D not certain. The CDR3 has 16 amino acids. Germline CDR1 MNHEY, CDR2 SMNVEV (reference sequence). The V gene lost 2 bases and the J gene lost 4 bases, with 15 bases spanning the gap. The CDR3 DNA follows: TGTGCCAGCAGTTTAGCCGCGGGCAGGCAAAATCAGCCCCAGCATTTT. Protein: CASSLAAGRQNQPQHF.

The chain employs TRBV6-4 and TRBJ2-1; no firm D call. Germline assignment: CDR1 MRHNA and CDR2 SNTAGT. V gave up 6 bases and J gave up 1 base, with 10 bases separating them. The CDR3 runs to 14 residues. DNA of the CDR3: TGTGCCAGCAGCCCTCGCGGATCCTACAATGAGCAGTTCTTC. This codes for CASSPRGSYNEQFF.

The CDR3 DNA is TGCGCCAGCAGCCGAACAGGGGGACTTGAGGACACTGAAGCTTTCTTT. Protein product: CASSRTGGLEDTEAFF. The rearrangement uses TRBV5-1 and TRBJ1-1; 8 nucleotides match TRBD1. Germline CDR1 SGHRS, CDR2 YFSETQ. With V trimmed by 4 bases and J by 3 bases, 11 bases remained unmatched. CDR3 length: 16 amino acids.

The CDR3 loop is CASSSGGGGGQPQHF. CDR3 in DNA: TGTGCCAGCAGCTCAGGAGGTGGGGGAGGTCAGCCCCAGCATTTT. The chain joins TRBV6-5 to TRBJ1-5; TRBD1 might be the D (5 bases). Trimming took off 6 bases at V and 6 bases at J, with 18 bases between the two ends. In germline, CDR1 is MNHEY, CDR2 SVGAGI. The CDR3 runs 15 residues.

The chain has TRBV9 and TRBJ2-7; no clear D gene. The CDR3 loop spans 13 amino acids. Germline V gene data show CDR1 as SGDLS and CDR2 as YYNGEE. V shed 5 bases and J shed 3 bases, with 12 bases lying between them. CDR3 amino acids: CASRAGDNYEQYF. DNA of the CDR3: TGTGCCAGCAGGGCCGGCGACAACTACGAGCAGTACTTC.

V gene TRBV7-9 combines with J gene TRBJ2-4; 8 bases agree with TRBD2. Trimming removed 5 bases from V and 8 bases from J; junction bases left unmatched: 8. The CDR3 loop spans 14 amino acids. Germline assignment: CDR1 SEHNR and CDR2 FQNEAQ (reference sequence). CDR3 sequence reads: CASSLSGGADIQYF. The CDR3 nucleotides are TGTGCCAGCAGCCTCTCCGGGGGGGCCGACATTCAGTACTTC.

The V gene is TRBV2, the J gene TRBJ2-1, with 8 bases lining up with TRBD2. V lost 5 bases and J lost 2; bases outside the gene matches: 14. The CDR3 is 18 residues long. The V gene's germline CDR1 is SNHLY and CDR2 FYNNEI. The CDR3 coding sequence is TGTGCCAGCAGTCGGGGTGTCTTAGCGGGGTTTACCTACAATGAGCAGTTCTTC. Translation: CASSRGVLAGFTYNEQFF.

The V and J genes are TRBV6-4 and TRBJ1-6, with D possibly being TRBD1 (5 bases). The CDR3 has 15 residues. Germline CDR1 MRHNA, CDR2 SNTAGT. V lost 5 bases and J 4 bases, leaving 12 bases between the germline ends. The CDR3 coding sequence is TGTGCCAGCAGTCCTACCAGGGATTATAATTCACCCCTCCACTTT. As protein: CASSPTRDYNSPLHF.

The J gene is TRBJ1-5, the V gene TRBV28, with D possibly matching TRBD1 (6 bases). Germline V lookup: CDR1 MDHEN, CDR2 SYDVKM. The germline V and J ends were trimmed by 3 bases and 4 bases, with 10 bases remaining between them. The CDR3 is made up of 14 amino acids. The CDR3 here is CASSLGAVNQPQHF. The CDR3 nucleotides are TGTGCCAGCAGTTTGGGGGCAGTTAATCAGCCCCAGCATTTT.